Listed here are 21 T cell receptor beta chains from one sample, sequenced in a study of blood T cell repertoires in COVID-19. Assay used: immunoSEQ multiplex PCR; TCRdb lists only in-frame clones, some missing. This sample has tens of thousands of clones, with approximately 88% found just once. The sample was peripheral blood. The receptors stem from a human donor in a cohort sampled during active COVID-19.

V and J are TRBV5-1 and TRBJ2-3, with unresolved D. Germline CDR1 and CDR2: SGHRS and YFSETQ. Trimming stripped 4 bases from V and 3 bases from J, with 18 bases between. This CDR3 is 16 amino acids long. The CDR3 loop is CASSAGTASSTDTQYF. CDR3 nucleotide sequence: TGCGCCAGCAGCGCAGGAACCGCTTCTTCGACAGATACGCAGTATTTT.

The chain employs TRBV6-6 and TRBJ2-1, with 11 positions matching TRBD2. Germline assignment: CDR1 MNHNY and CDR2 SVGAGI (reference sequence). J was trimmed by 10 bases and V by 5 bases; bases with no gene match: 7. This CDR3 is 14 amino acids long. The CDR3 DNA reads as TGTGCCAGCAGTCCAGTGACTAGCGGGAACGAGCAGTTCTTC. Protein sequence: CASSPVTSGNEQFF.

This clone is a singleton in its sample. V usage is TRBV5-1 and J usage is TRBJ2-2; 8 bases line up with TRBD1. The CDR3 spans 16 residues. Germline CDR1 and CDR2: SGHRS and YFSETQ. Germline trimming cut 0 bases from V and 0 bases from J; bases unmatched to any gene: 1. This chain's CDR3 is CASSLVQGANTGELFF. In DNA, the CDR3 is TGCGCCAGCAGCTTGGTACAGGGGGCGAACACCGGGGAGCTGTTTTTT.

This clone has just one count. The genes are TRBV10-2 and TRBJ1-5; D is ambiguous. The V gene's germline CDR1 is WSHSY and CDR2 SAAADI. V was cut by 4 bases and J by 1 base, with 8 bases left in between. The CDR3 has 14 amino acids. As DNA, the CDR3 is TGCGCCAGCAGTGGAACGAGAAGCAATCAGCCCCAGCATTTT. This codes for CASSGTRSNQPQHF.

The CDR3 DNA follows: TGTGCCAGCAGCTTAGCGGGGGGTTACAGGGGAAACACCATATATTTT. It is translated as CASSLAGGYRGNTIYF. This chain links TRBV7-8 with TRBJ1-3, with D perhaps TRBD1 (5 bases). Trimming pared 0 bases from V and 4 bases from J, leaving 13 bases between. This CDR3 is built from 16 residues. CDR1 is SGHVS, CDR2 FQNEAQ, per germline.

The V call is TRBV15, the J call TRBJ2-3; D gene unclear. The V end lost 3 bases, the J end lost 10 bases, and 14 bases lay between the germline ends. This CDR3 has 13 residues. Germline-derived CDR1 and CDR2 are LNHNV and YYDKDF (reference sequence). CDR3 amino acids: CATSRGPASPQYF. The CDR3 DNA reads TGTGCCACCAGCAGGGGCCCGGCGTCTCCGCAGTATTTT.

V and J are TRBV5-4 and TRBJ2-6; tentatively, D is TRBD2 (7 bases). This CDR3 has 18 amino acids. Trimming took 0 bases from V and 3 from J, leaving 16 bases between them. Germline loops: CDR1 SGHNT, CDR2 YYREEE (reference sequence). CDR3 amino acids: CASSLGAEGGLGANVLTF. CDR3 DNA: TGTGCCAGCAGCTTGGGGGCAGAGGGGGGGCTTGGGGCCAACGTCCTGACTTTC.

V is TRBV28 and J is TRBJ1-2; no clear D gene. Trimming shortened V by 6 bases and J by 0 bases, and 5 bases separated the two germline ends. The germline gives CDR1 MDHEN, CDR2 SYDVKM. The CDR3 length is 12 residues. This CDR3 is CASSGANYGYTF. The CDR3 coding sequence is TGTGCCAGCAGCGGAGCTAACTATGGCTACACCTTC.

The J gene is TRBJ1-6, the V gene TRBV28; D gene unclear. The CDR3 loop spans 13 amino acids. Trimming removed 5 bases from V and 18 bases from J, with 20 bases in between. Germline V gene sequence: CDR1 MDHEN, CDR2 SYDVKM. CDR3 in amino acids: CASSPPKTSYTHF. The CDR3, as DNA: TGTGCCAGCAGTCCACCAAAGACATCCTATACCCACTTT.

The chain combines TRBV18 with TRBJ2-5; D not certain. V lost 0 bases and J 0 bases, leaving 8 bases between the germline ends. CDR1 is KGHSH, CDR2 LQKENI, per germline. The CDR3 has 15 residues. Here the CDR3 DNA reads TGTGCCAGCTCACCACCGGCCCCCAACCAAGAGACCCAGTACTTC. This sequence encodes CASSPPAPNQETQYF.

J is TRBJ2-5 and V is TRBV9; possible D gene TRBD1, 5 bases. This CDR3 comprises 15 residues. V lost 4 bases and J lost 4, with 17 bases in between. Germline V gene sequence: CDR1 SGDLS, CDR2 YYNGEE. Here the CDR3 reads CASSPQQETGETQYF. CDR3 bases: TGTGCCAGCAGCCCACAACAGGAGACCGGAGAGACCCAGTACTTC.

This clone was observed once. V usage is TRBV2 and J usage is TRBJ1-4; TRBD1 matches 9 bases. Trimming at V came to 7 bases and at J to 7 bases, leaving 7 bases not matched to a gene. Per the germline V gene, CDR1 is SNHLY and CDR2 is FYNNEI. The CDR3 loop spans 14 amino acids. The CDR3 DNA reads as TGTGCCAGCATCAAACAGGGGGCCGTTGAAAAACTGTTTTTT. This translates into CASIKQGAVEKLFF.

The chain uses TRBV27 and TRBJ2-3; 9 bases are a match to TRBD2. Germline V lookup: CDR1 MNHEY, CDR2 SMNVEV (reference sequence). J gave up 4 bases and V 8 bases, and 4 bases lay outside the gene matches. The CDR3 covers 13 residues. CDR3 nucleotide sequence: TGTGCCAGCGGCGGGAGGGCCGCAGATACGCAGTATTTT. It codes for CASGGRAADTQYF.

This clone showed up just once. The J gene is TRBJ1-6, the V gene TRBV5-4; the D gene is possibly TRBD1 (6 bases). The germline CDR1 and CDR2 sequences are SGHNT and YYREEE (reference sequence). V lost 5 bases to trimming and J lost 4 bases, with 16 bases between them. There are 16 residues in the CDR3. The CDR3: CASRLQGRGYNSPLHF. CDR3 nucleotides: TGTGCCAGCAGATTACAGGGAAGAGGGTATAATTCACCCCTCCACTTT.

The chain has TRBV15 and TRBJ1-1; the match to TRBD1 covers 11 bases. Per the germline V gene, CDR1 is LNHNV and CDR2 is YYDKDF (reference sequence). CDR3 length: 17 amino acids. The ends lost 3 bases at V and 5 bases at J; junction bases unmatched: 11. The CDR3 DNA reads as TGTGCCACCAGCAGGGAGGGGACAGGGGGAAAGAGAACTGAAGCTTTCTTT. It codes for CATSREGTGGKRTEAFF.

This clone has only a few counts. The rearrangement uses TRBV5-4 and TRBJ2-7, with D maybe TRBD1 (5 bases). The CDR3 is 14 residues long. Trimming pared 3 bases from V and 2 bases from J, leaving 12 bases between. Germline lookup yields CDR1 SGHNT and CDR2 YYREEE (reference sequence). CDR3 residues: CASSSYRTPYEQYF. The CDR3 nucleotides read TGTGCCAGCAGCTCTTACAGGACCCCCTACGAGCAGTACTTC.

The chain employs TRBV27 and TRBJ1-4, with unresolved D. Per the germline V gene, CDR1 is MNHEY and CDR2 is SMNVEV (reference sequence). The ends were cut back, 6 bases at V and 5 bases at J, with 13 bases in the middle. The CDR3 loop spans 14 amino acids. CDR3 DNA sequence: TGTGCCAGCAGCCCGCGTCCGGGAAATGAAAAACTGTTTTTT. It specifies CASSPRPGNEKLFF.

The rearrangement links TRBV2 to TRBJ2-1, with 9 positions matching TRBD2. Germline CDR1 SNHLY, CDR2 FYNNEI. J gave up 7 bases and V 3 bases, and 7 bases lay outside the gene matches. The CDR3 length is 15 residues. CDR3 in DNA: TGTGCCAGCAGTGATCGGCTAGCGGGGAGGAATGAGCAGTTCTTC. This codes for CASSDRLAGRNEQFF.

This clone appeared many times. Other DNA sequences from this sample encode an identical CDR3 as well. The gene calls are TRBV5-1 and TRBJ1-1; TRBD1 matches at 8 bases. This CDR3 is 14 amino acids long. Looked up from germline, CDR1 is SGHRS and CDR2 is YFSETQ. Trimming cost V 2 bases and J 1 base; bases outside gene matches: 1. The DNA of the CDR3 is TGCGCCAGCAGCTTAACAGGGGGGAACACTGAAGCTTTCTTT. It translates to CASSLTGGNTEAFF.

V and J are TRBV4-1 and TRBJ1-5, with TRBD1 identical over 7 bases. Losses at the gene ends were 3 bases for V and 2 bases for J; bases not matched to a gene: 7. Germline CDR1 and CDR2: MGHRA and YSYEKL. The length of the CDR3 is 16 residues. The CDR3 here is CASSQHRTGRNQPQHF. CDR3 in DNA: TGCGCCAGCAGCCAGCACCGGACAGGACGCAATCAGCCCCAGCATTTT.

This chain uses TRBV21-1 with TRBJ1-3; no DNA check was done on the table's D call, TRBD1. TRBV21-1 is noted as a pseudogene. This CDR3 has 16 residues. The CDR3 DNA reads TGTGCCAGCAGCAAAGCTCGGGACAGCTCTGGAAACACCATATATTTT. Protein product: CASSKARDSSGNTIYF.